This T cell receptor beta chain was observed in a study of immune evolution from preneoplasia to lung adenocarcinoma. Study as a whole: HLA loss of heterozygosity: around 6.5% AIS, about 15% MIA, approximately 31% ADC, none AAH.

Germline values: CDR1 MNHEY, CDR2 SMNVEV (reference sequence). The CDR3 runs to 13 residues. V lost 2 bases, J lost 9 bases, and 10 bases lay in between. The data were produced by immunoSEQ multiplex PCR, yet TCRdb's version contains in-frame clones alone and is incomplete. The table includes 12,000 or so clones, approximately 81% detected once. The source material was FFPE tissue from an adenomatous hyperplasia lung lesion. The subset: atypical adenomatous hyperplasia (AAH), lung preneoplasia. This receptor was obtained from a person aged 50-75 years with lung adenocarcinoma. The rearrangement links TRBV27 to TRBJ2-2, with D uncertain. The CDR3 region has the DNA TGTGCCAGCAGTTTACGAGGTGTCCGGGAGCTGTTTTTT. This gives the protein CASSLRGVRELFF.